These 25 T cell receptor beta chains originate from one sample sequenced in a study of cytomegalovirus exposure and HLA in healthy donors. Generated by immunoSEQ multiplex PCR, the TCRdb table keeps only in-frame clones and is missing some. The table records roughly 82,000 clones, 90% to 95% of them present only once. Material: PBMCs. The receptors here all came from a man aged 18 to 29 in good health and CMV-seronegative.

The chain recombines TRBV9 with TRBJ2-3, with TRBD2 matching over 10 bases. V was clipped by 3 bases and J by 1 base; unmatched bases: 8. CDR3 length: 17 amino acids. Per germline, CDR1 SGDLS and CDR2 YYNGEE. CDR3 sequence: CASSASGGASGTDTQYF. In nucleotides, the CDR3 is TGTGCCAGCAGCGCCAGCGGGGGGGCATCTGGCACAGATACGCAGTATTTT.

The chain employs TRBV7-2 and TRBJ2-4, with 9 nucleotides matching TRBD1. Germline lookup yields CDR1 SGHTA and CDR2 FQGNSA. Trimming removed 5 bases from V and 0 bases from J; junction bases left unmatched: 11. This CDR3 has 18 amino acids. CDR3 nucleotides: TGTGCCAGCAGCCCACAACCGGGACAGGGCGCAGCCAAAAACATTCAGTACTTC. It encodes CASSPQPGQGAAKNIQYF.

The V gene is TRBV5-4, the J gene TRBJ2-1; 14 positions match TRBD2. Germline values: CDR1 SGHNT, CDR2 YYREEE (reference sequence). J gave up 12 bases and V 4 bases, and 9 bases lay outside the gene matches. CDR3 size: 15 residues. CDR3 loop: CASSPGTSGRFSQFF. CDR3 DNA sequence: TGTGCCAGCAGCCCCGGGACTAGCGGGAGATTTTCGCAGTTCTTC.

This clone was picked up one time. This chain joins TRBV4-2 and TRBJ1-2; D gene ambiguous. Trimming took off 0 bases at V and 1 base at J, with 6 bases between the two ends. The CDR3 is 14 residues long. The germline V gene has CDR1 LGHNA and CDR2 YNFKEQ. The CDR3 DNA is TGTGCCAGCAGCCAAGATAGCATTAACTATGGCTACACCTTC. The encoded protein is CASSQDSINYGYTF.

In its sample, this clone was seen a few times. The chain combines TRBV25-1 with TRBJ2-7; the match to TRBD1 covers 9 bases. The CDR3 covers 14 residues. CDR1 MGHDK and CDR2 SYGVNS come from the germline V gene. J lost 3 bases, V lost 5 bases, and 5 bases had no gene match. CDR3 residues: CASSRTGVDYEQYF. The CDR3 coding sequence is TGTGCCAGCAGTAGGACAGGGGTGGACTACGAGCAGTACTTC.

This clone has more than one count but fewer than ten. The CDR3 region has the DNA TGCAGTGGACTGCTGAACACTGAAGCTTTCTTT. The encoded protein is CSGLLNTEAFF. J is TRBJ1-1 and V is TRBV29-1; D ambiguous. Germline loops: CDR1 SQVTM, CDR2 ANQGSEA. The CDR3 covers 11 residues.

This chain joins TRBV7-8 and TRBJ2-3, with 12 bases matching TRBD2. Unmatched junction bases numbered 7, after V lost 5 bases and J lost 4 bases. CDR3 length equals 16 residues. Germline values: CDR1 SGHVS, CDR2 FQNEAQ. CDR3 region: CASSHRLAGVPDTQYF. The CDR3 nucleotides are TGTGCCAGCAGCCATCGACTAGCGGGAGTCCCAGATACGCAGTATTTT.

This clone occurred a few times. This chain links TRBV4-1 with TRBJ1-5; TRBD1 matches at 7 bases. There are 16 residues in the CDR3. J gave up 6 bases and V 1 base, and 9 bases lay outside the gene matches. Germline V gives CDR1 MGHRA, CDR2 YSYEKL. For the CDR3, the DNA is TGCGCCAGCAGCCAAGCTCCGAGGGGGCGGGTTCAGCCCCAGCATTTT. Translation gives CASSQAPRGRVQPQHF.

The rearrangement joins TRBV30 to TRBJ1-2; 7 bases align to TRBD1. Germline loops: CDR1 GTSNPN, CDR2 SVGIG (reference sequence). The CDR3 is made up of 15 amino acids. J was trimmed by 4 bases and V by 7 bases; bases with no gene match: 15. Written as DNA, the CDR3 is TGTGCCTCACGGGACAGCGCTATAATCCGCTATGGCTACACCTTC. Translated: CASRDSAIIRYGYTF.

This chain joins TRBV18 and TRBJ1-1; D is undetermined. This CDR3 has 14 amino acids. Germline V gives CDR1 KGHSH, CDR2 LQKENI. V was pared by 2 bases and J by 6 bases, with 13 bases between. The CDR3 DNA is TGTGCCAGCTCACCAGCAGTTACCAACGCTGAAGCTTTCTTT. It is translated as CASSPAVTNAEAFF.

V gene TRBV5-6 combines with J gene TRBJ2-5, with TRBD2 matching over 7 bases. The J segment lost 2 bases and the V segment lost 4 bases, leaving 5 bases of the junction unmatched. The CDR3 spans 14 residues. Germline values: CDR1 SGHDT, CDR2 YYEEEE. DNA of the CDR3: TGTGCCAGCAGCCTGGGGGGGGGACAAGAGACCCAGTACTTC. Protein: CASSLGGGQETQYF.

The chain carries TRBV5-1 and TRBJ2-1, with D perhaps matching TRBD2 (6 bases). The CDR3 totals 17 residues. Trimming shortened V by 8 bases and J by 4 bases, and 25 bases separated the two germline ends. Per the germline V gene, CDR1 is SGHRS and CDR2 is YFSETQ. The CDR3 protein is CASPPTQAVGGYNEQFF. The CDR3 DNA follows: TGCGCCAGTCCCCCCACCCAGGCTGTGGGGGGTTACAATGAGCAGTTCTTC.

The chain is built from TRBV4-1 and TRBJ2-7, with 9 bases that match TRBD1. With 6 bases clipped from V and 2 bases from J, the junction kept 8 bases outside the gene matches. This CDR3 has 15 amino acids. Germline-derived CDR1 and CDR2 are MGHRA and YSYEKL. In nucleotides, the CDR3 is TGCGCCAGCAGTCTACCGGGACAGGGACCCTACGAGCAGTACTTC. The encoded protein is CASSLPGQGPYEQYF.

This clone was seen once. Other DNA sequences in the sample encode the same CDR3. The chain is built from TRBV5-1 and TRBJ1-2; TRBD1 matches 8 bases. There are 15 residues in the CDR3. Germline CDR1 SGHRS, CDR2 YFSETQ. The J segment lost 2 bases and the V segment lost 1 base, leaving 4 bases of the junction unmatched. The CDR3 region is CASSLTRTGNYGYTF. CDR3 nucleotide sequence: TGCGCCAGCAGCTTGACACGGACAGGGAACTATGGCTACACCTTC. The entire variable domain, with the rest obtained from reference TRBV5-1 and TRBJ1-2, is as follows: KAGVTQTPRYLIKTRGQQVTLSCSPISGHRSVSWYQQTPGQGLQFLFEYFSETQRNKGNFPGRFSGRQFSNSRSEMNVSTLELGDSALYLCASSLTRTGNYGYTFGSGTRLTVV.

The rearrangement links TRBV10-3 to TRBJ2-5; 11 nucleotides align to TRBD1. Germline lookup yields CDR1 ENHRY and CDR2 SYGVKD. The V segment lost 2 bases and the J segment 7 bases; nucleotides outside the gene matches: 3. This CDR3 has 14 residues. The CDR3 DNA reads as TGTGCCATCAGTGAGGGACAGGGGGCGTTGACCCAGTACTTC. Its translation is CAISEGQGALTQYF.

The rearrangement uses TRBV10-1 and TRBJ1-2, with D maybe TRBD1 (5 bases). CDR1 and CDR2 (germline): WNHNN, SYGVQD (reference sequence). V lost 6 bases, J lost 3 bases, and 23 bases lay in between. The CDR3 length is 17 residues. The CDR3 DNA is TGCGCCAGCAGCGTGTCGGGTTACAAGGGGCTGGACTATGGCTACACCTTC. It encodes CASSVSGYKGLDYGYTF.

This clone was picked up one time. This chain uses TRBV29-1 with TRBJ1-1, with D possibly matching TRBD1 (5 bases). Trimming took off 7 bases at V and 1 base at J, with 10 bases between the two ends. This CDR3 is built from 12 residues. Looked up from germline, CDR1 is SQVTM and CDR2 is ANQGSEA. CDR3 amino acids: CSGGGKNTEAFF. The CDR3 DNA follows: TGCAGCGGGGGGGGAAAGAACACTGAAGCTTTCTTT. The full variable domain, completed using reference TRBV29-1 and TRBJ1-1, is SAVISQKPSRDICQRGTSLTIQCQVDSQVTMMFWYRQQPGQSLTLIATANQGSEATYESGFVIDKFPISRPNLTFSTLTVSNMSPEDSSIYLCSGGGKNTEAFFGQGTRLTVV.

The CDR3 spells CASSLVAAPGYTF. The DNA of the CDR3 is TGTGCCAGCAGCTTAGTCGCGGCTCCGGGCTACACCTTC. J is TRBJ1-2 and V is TRBV7-9, with D uncertain. Germline V gives CDR1 SEHNR, CDR2 FQNEAQ (reference sequence). The ends were cut back, 1 base at V and 8 bases at J, with 11 bases in the middle. The CDR3 spans 13 residues.

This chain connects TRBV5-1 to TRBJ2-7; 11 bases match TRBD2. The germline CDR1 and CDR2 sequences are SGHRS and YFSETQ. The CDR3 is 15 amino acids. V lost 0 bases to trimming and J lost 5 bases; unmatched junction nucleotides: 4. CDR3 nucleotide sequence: TGCGCCAGCAGCTTGGGACTAGCGGGAATGAACGAGCAGTACTTC. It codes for CASSLGLAGMNEQYF.

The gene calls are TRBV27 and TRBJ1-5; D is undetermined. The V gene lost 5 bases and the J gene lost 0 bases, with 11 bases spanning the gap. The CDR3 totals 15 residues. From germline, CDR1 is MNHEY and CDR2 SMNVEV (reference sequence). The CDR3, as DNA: TGTGCCAGCAGTCCCTTCCGGGATAGCAATCAGCCCCAGCATTTT. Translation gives CASSPFRDSNQPQHF.

DNA for the CDR3: TGTGCCAGCAGCCCGGGACAGGGGGCAAATGAGCAGTTCTTC. Residues: CASSPGQGANEQFF. The chain uses TRBV7-3 and TRBJ2-1; 12 bases fit TRBD1. After removal of 5 bases from V and 7 bases from J, the junction contained 3 bases not matched to a gene. This CDR3 spans 14 amino acids. CDR1 is SGHTA and CDR2 is FQGTGA in the germline V gene.

The CDR3 sequence is CASSQAAIWQGARRNEQFF. Written as DNA, the CDR3 is TGTGCCAGCAGCCAAGCCGCCATTTGGCAGGGGGCAAGGAGGAATGAGCAGTTCTTC. The V and J genes are TRBV14 and TRBJ2-1; 8 nucleotides align to TRBD1. The V gene's germline CDR1 is SGHDN and CDR2 FVKESK. V shed 1 base and J 7 bases; nucleotides not matched to a gene: 18. The length of the CDR3 is 19 residues. Together with reference TRBV14 and TRBJ2-1, the CDR3 gives the full variable domain: EAGVTQFPSHSVIEKGQTVTLRCDPISGHDNLYWYRRVMGKEIKFLLHFVKESKQDESGMPNNRFLAERTGGTYSTLKVQPAELEDSGVYFCASSQAAIWQGARRNEQFFGPGTRLTVL.

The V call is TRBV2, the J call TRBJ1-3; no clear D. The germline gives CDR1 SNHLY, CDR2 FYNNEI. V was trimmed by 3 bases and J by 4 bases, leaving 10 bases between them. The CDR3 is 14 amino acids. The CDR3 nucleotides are TGTGCCAGCAGTGAGTCAGGCCTAGGAAACACCATATATTTT. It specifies CASSESGLGNTIYF.

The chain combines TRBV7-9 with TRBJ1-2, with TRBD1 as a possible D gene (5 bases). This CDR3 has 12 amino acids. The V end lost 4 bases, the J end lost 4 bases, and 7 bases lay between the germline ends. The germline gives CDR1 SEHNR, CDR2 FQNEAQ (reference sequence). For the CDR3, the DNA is TGTGCCAGCAGCTCAGACAGCTATGGCTACACCTTC. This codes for CASSSDSYGYTF.

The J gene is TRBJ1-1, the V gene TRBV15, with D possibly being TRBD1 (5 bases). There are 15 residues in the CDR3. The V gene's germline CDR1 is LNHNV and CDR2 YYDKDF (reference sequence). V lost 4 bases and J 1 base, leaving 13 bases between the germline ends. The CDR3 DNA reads TGTGCCACCAGCAAGGGAGGGGAACCGAACACTGAAGCTTTCTTT. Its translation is CATSKGGEPNTEAFF.